This record covers a single TCR beta chain. This sample was taken from a study of blood T cell repertoires in COVID-19. Study-level information: The United States, Italy and Spain were the sources of the acute and convalescent COVID-19 samples. Nucleic acid was either cDNA or gDNA, and it came from T cells, B-cell-depleted T cells, or PBMCs.

This CDR3 has 15 residues. The V gene's germline CDR1 is GTSNPN and CDR2 SVGIG (reference sequence). J lost 7 bases, V lost 3 bases, and 10 bases had no gene match. Per the study methods: Nucleated cell counts were estimated from reference gene primer amplification. Some clones are missing from TCRdb's copy, which holds only in-frame ones; the method was immunoSEQ multiplex PCR. V, J and clone size were drawn from that table, and D and trimming were deduced from the DNA. The repertoire holds about 160,000 clones, with under 95% as singletons. The chain has TRBV30 and TRBJ2-1; 9 bases are shared with TRBD2. The sequence was collected from a man aged 60-69 years with active or convalescent COVID-19. The sequencing sample was made of peripheral blood. In nucleotides, the CDR3 is TGTGCCTGGAGCCGAGGTAGCGGGAGATCTAATGAGCAGTTCTTC. This gives the protein CAWSRGSGRSNEQFF.